This T cell receptor beta chain emerged from a study of blood T cells in healthy people across ages. The authors ran a second PCR of roughly 6 to 12 cycles using a sample-barcoded 5' primer and a J-beta primer mix. From the 5' RACE reads, TCRdb called clonotypes with MiXCR, one entry per CDR3 protein. The sample consists of 700,000 to 950,000 distinct CDR3 sequences, 55% to 75% of them appearing once. Losses at the gene ends were 5 bases for V and 4 bases for J; bases not matched to a gene: 5. The CDR3 is 15 amino acids. In germline, CDR1 is ENHRY, CDR2 SYGVKD. Drawn from each donor were approximately 9.2 milliliters of peripheral blood.

Sequencing was carried out using blood. The chain is built from TRBV10-3 and TRBJ2-5, with 12 positions matching TRBD2. This TCR derives from a man aged 25-40 years in good health. The CDR3 spells CAISKLAGGGETQYF. In nucleotides, the CDR3 is TGTGCCATCAGTAAGCTAGCGGGAGGGGGAGAGACCCAGTACTTC.